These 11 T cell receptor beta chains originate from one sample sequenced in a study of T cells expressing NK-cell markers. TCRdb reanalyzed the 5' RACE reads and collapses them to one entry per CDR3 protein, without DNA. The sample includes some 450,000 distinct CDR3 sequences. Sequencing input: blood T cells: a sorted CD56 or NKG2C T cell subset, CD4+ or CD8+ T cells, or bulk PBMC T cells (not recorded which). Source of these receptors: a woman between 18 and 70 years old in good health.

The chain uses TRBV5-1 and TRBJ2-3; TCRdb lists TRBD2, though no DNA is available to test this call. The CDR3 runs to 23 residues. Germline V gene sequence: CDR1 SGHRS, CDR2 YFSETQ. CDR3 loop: CASSPPGLAGGPGRHASTDTQYF.

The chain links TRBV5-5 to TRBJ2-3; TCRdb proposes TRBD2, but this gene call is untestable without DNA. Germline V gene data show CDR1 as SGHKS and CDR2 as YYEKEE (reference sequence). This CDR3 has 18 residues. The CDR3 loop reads CASSLSLSGGAHRGTQYF. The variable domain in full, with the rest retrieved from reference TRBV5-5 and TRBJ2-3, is DAGVTQSPTHLIKTRGQQVTLRCSPISGHKSVSWYQQVLGQGPQFIFQYYEKEERGRGNFPDRFSARQFPNYSSELNVNALLLGDSALYLCASSLSLSGGAHRGTQYFGPGTRLTVL.

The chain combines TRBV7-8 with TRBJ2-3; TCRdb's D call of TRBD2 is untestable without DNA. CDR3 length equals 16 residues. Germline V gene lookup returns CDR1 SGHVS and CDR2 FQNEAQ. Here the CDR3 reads CASSAGTSPSTDTQYF.

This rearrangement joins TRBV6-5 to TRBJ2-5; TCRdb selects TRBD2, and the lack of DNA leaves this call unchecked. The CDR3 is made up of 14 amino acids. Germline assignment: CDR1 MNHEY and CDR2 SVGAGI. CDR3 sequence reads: CASSWAGDQETQYF.

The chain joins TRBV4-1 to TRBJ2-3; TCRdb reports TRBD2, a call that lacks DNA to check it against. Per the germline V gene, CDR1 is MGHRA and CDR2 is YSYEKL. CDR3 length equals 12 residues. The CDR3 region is CASSHPLGTQYF.

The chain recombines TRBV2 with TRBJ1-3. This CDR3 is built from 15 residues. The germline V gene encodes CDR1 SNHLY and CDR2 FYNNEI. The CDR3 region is CASKQDFAGGDTIYF.

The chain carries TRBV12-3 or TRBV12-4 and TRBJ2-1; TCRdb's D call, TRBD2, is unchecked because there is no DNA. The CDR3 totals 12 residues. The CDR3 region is CASTSGGREQFF.

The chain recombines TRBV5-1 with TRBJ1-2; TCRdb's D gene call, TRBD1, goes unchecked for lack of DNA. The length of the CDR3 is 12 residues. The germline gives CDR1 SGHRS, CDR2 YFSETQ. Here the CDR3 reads CASSGTGEGYTF.

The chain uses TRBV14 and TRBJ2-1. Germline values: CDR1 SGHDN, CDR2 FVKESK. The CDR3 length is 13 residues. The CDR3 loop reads CASSQDVGNEQFF.

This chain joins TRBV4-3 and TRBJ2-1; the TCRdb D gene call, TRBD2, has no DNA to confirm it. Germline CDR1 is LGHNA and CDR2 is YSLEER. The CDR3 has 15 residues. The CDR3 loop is CASSQDGVAGNEQFF.

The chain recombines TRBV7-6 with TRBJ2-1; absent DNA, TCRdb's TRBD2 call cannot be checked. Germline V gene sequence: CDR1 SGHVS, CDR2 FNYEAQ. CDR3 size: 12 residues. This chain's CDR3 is CASSGTVNEQFF. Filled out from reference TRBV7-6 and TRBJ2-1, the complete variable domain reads GAGVSQSPRYKVTKRGQDVALRCDPISGHVSLYWYRQALGQGPEFLTYFNYEAQQDKSGLPNDRFSAERPEGSISTLTIQRTEQRDSAMYRCASSGTVNEQFFGPGTRLTVL.